This T cell receptor beta chain is drawn from a study of T cell responses to AZD1222 COVID-19 vaccine. Here immunoSEQ multiplex PCR was the method, and the copy in TCRdb shows in-frame clones only, minus some. The sample records about 110,000 clones, around 90% being singletons. Points on this clone: The antigen is unknown.

Study-level points and caveats: Among vaccine-associated CD4 TCRs, coverage spanned spike, with dominance at 160-218 and 743-854. Once two AZD1222 doses were given, Spike-specific TCR breadth and depth went up.

This CDR3 contains 15 residues. V gave up 2 bases and J gave up 4 bases, with 13 bases separating them. CDR1 is SGHDN, CDR2 FVKESK, per germline. The receptor was derived from an adult in good health. The specimen comprised peripheral blood, sampled on day 0 of AZD1222 vaccination. V gene TRBV14 combines with J gene TRBJ2-3; D uncertain. The CDR3 nucleotides are TGTGCCAGCAGCCAAAGATATCTCCCCCCAGATACGCAGTATTTT. As protein: CASSQRYLPPDTQYF.